This T cell receptor (beta chain) was captured in a study of CD8 T cells in ankylosing spondylitis. Study-wide points: Disease-associated clones were reportedly significantly overrepresented in matched ankylosing spondylitis synovial fluid. A motif in TCR beta, a set of several highly homologous variants, appeared characteristic of ankylosing spondylitis blood. Disease-associated clones were CD8+ and fairly uncommon in peripheral blood.

Germline loops: CDR1 LGHDT, CDR2 YNNKEL (reference sequence). The CDR3 is made up of 13 amino acids. V dropped 0 bases and J dropped 6 bases, with 8 bases sitting between them. Quantitative 5'-RACE with molecular barcodes was used to make the TCR beta libraries. TCRdb analysed the 5' RACE reads with MiXCR anew, one entry per CDR3 protein. The sample has under 85,000 distinct CDR3 sequences, less than 6% seen once. This clonotype was recorded a few times. Its antigen is unknown. The clonotype was recovered from a male donor with ankylosing spondylitis or in good health (not recorded which). The chain has TRBV3-1 and TRBJ1-1; D uncertain. Sequenced input: blood, either unsorted or a sorted T cell fraction (not recorded which). CDR3 in DNA: TGTGCCAGCAGCCAAGAATCGAGGGCTGAAGCTTTCTTT. Its protein product is CASSQESRAEAFF.